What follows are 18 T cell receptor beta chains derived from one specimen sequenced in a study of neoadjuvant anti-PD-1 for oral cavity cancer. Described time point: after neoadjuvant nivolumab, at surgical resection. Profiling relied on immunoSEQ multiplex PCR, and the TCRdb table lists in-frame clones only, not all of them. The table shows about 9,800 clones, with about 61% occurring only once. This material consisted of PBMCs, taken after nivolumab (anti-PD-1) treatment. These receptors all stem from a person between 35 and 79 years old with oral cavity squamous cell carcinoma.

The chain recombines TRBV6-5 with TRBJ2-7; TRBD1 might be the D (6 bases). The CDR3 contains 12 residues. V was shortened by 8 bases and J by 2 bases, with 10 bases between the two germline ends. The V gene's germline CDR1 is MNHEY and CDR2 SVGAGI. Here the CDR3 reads CASRGQAYEQYF. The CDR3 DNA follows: TGTGCCAGCCGGGGACAAGCCTACGAGCAGTACTTC.

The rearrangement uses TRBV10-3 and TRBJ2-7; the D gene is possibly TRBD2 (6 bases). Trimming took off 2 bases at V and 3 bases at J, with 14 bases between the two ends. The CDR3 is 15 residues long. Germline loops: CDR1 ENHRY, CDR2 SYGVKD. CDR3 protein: CAISEPGTGFYEQYF. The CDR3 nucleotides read TGTGCCATCAGTGAGCCCGGGACTGGCTTCTACGAGCAGTACTTC.

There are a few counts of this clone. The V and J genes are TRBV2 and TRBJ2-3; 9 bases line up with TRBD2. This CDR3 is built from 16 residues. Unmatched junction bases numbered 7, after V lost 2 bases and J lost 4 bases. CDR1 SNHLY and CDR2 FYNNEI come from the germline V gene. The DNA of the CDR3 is TGTGCCAGCAGTGAATCAGTGCGGGGGGGCGCAGATACGCAGTATTTT. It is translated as CASSESVRGGADTQYF.

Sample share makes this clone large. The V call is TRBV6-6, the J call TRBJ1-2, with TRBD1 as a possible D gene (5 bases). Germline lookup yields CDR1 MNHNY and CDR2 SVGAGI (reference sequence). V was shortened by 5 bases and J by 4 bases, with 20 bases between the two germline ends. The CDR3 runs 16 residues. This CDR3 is CASSKQWARAGYGYTF. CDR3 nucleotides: TGTGCCAGCAGTAAACAGTGGGCCAGGGCGGGCTATGGCTACACCTTC.

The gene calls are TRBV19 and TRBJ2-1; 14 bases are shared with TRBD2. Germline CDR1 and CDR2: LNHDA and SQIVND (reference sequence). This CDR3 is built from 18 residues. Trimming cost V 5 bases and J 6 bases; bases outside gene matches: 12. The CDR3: CASSPRLAGGLNTNEQFF. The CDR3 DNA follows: TGTGCCAGTAGTCCCAGACTAGCGGGAGGGCTAAACACCAATGAGCAGTTCTTC.

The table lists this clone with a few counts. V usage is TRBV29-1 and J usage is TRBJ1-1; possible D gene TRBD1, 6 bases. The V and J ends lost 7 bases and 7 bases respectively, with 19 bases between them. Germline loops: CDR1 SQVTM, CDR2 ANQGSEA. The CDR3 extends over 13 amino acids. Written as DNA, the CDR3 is TGCAGCGCCGACTCGACAGGAAAAAATGAAGCTTTCTTT. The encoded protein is CSADSTGKNEAFF.

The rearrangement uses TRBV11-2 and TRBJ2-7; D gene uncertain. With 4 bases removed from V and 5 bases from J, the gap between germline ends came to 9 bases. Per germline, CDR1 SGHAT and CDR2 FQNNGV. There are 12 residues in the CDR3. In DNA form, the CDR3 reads TGTGCCAGCAGCTCGCCCCAAAACGAGCAGTACTTC. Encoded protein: CASSSPQNEQYF.

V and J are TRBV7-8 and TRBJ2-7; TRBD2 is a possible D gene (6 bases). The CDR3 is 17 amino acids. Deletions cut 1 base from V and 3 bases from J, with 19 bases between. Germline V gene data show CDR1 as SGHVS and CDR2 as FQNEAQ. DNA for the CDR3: TGTGCCAGCAGCTTAGAGAACCTCAGAGGAGGGATCTACGAGCAGTACTTC. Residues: CASSLENLRGGIYEQYF.

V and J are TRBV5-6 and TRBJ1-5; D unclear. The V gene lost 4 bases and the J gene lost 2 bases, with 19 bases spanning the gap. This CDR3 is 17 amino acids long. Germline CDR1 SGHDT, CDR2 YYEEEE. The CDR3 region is CASSLYTGRGGNQPQHF. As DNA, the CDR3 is TGTGCCAGCAGCCTATATACGGGGAGAGGAGGCAATCAGCCCCAGCATTTT.

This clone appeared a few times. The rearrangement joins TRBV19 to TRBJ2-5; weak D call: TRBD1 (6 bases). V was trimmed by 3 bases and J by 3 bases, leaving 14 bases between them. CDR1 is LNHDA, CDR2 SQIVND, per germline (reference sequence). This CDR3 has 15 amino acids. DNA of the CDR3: TGTGCCAGTAGTATTGGGCAGGGGTTGGAAGAGACCCAGTACTTC. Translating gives CASSIGQGLEETQYF.

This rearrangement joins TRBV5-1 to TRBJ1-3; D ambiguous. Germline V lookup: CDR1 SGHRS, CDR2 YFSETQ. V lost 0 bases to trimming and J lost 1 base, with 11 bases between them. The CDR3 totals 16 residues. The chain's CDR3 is CASSLGPGGSGNTIYF. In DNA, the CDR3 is TGCGCCAGCAGCTTGGGACCTGGCGGGTCTGGAAACACCATATATTTT.

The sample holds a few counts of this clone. The CDR3 region is CASSRHLTGSIGTDTQYF. The CDR3 DNA sequence: TGTGCCAGCAGCCGACACCTTACAGGGTCGATCGGGACAGATACGCAGTATTTT. The gene calls are TRBV6-4 and TRBJ2-3, with a weak D call TRBD1 (6 bases). Looked up from germline, CDR1 is MRHNA and CDR2 is SNTAGT. CDR3 size: 18 residues. With 6 bases removed from V and 3 bases from J, the gap between germline ends came to 25 bases.

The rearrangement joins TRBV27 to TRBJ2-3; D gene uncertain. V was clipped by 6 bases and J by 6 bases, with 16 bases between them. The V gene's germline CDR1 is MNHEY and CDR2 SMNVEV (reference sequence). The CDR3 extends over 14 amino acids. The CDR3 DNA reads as TGTGCCAGCAGCTATGAAACCAACCGGGATACGCAGTATTTT. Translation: CASSYETNRDTQYF.

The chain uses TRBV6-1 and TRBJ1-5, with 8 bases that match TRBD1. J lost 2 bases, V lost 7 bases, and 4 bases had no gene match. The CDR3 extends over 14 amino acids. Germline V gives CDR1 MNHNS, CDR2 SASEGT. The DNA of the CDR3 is TGTGCCAGCATACAGGGGGATCGCAATCAGCCCCAGCATTTT. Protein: CASIQGDRNQPQHF.

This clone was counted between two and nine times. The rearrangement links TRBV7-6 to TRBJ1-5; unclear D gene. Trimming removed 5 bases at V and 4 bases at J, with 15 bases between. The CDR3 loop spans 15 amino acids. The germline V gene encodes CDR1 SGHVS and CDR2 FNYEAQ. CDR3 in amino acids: CASSLVAGRNQPQHF. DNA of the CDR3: TGTGCCAGCAGCCTCGTGGCGGGGAGAAATCAGCCCCAGCATTTT.

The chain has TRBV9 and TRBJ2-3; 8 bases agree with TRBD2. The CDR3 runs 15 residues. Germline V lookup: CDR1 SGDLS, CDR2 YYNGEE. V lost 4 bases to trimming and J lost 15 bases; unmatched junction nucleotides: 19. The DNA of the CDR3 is TGTGCCAGCAGCCCTCGTACTCTTGGGGCTAGCGGGTTTTATTTT. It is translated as CASSPRTLGASGFYF.

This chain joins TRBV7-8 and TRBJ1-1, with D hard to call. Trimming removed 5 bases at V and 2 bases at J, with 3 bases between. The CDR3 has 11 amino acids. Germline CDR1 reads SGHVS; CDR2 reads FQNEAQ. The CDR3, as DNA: TGTGCCAGCAGCGTAAACACTGAAGCTTTCTTT. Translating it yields CASSVNTEAFF.

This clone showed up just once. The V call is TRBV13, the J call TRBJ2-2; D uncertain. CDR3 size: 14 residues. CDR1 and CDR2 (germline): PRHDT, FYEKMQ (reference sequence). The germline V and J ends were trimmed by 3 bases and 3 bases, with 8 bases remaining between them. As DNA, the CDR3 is TGTGCCAGCAGCTTGGGTGGGGACACCGGGGAGCTGTTTTTT. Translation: CASSLGGDTGELFF.